The 20 T cell receptor beta chains given below trace back to one sample, sequenced in a study of blood T cell repertoires in COVID-19 (dated by TCRdb to the early 2020s). Library generation was performed with the immunoSEQ multiplex PCR assay. TCRdb stores this immuneACCESS table with in-frame sequences only. Part of the clones is absent; in the studies checked, under half of the shortfall reflects unresolved V genes, and no reason is known for the rest. In all, the sample holds 300,000 to 450,000 clones, and more than 70% of those were seen once. The biggest ten clones account for 0.95% to 1.1% of the sample. The sample comprised PBMCs or T cells enriched from blood (not recorded which). These TCRs come from a woman between 25 and 40 years old who had been exposed to COVID-19.

The rearrangement links TRBV27 to TRBJ1-2; 9 bases line up with TRBD1. The CDR3 loop spans 17 amino acids. Trimming at V came to 8 bases and at J to 5 bases, leaving 18 bases not matched to a gene. Germline V gene lookup returns CDR1 MNHEY and CDR2 SMNVEV (reference sequence). CDR3 sequence reads: CASLPKTPGQGIYGYTF. DNA of the CDR3: TGTGCCAGCCTTCCAAAGACCCCGGGACAGGGTATATATGGCTACACCTTC.

Comments on this clone: In the same sample, other DNA sequences code for this CDR3. The chain carries TRBV27 and TRBJ2-5; D is perhaps TRBD2 (6 bases). V gave up 3 bases and J gave up 4 bases, with 12 bases separating them. Germline V CDR1 and CDR2: MNHEY, SMNVEV (reference sequence). The CDR3 covers 14 residues. As DNA, the CDR3 is TGTGCCAGCAGTTTGTTGGCGGGGCTAGAGACCCAGTACTTC. Its translation is CASSLLAGLETQYF.

V gene TRBV6-5 combines with J gene TRBJ1-1, with 7 positions matching TRBD1. The CDR3 is 14 amino acids. The germline V gene has CDR1 MNHEY and CDR2 SVGAGI. V gave up 7 bases and J gave up 0 bases; unmatched junction bases: 5. CDR3 protein: CASNMGQLNTEAFF. CDR3 nucleotides: TGTGCCAGCAATATGGGACAGCTGAACACTGAAGCTTTCTTT.

This chain links TRBV5-1 with TRBJ1-4, with D possibly matching TRBD1 (6 bases). This CDR3 spans 17 amino acids. Germline V gene sequence: CDR1 SGHRS, CDR2 YFSETQ. Trimming took off 1 base at V and 2 bases at J, with 15 bases between the two ends. The CDR3 region has the DNA TGCGCCAGCAGCTTGTTTTCGGGGGGCAGGACTAATGAAAAACTGTTTTTT. Encoded protein: CASSLFSGGRTNEKLFF.

The rearrangement joins TRBV15 to TRBJ2-2; 12 bases align to TRBD2. J was trimmed by 5 bases and V by 5 bases; bases with no gene match: 9. Germline loops: CDR1 LNHNV, CDR2 YYDKDF (reference sequence). CDR3 size: 17 residues. In DNA, the CDR3 is TGTGCCACCAGCGACGAACTAGCGGGAGGATGGACCGGGGAGCTGTTTTTT. Translating gives CATSDELAGGWTGELFF.

The rearrangement links TRBV28 to TRBJ1-1; a weak D match, TRBD1 (5 bases). The CDR3 sequence is 15 residues long. The ends were cut back, 7 bases at V and 3 bases at J, with 18 bases in the middle. CDR1 and CDR2 (germline): MDHEN, SYDVKM. This CDR3 is CASTPALGAHTEAFF. The CDR3 nucleotides read TGTGCCAGCACTCCGGCTCTTGGGGCTCACACTGAAGCTTTCTTT.

The genes are TRBV9 and TRBJ2-1; TRBD2 aligns across 11 bases. V lost 3 bases, J lost 4 bases, and 3 bases stayed unmatched. Looked up from germline, CDR1 is SGDLS and CDR2 is YYNGEE. This CDR3 region has 15 residues. The CDR3 sequence is CASSATSGGYNEQFF. The CDR3 nucleotides read TGTGCCAGCAGCGCTACTAGCGGGGGTTACAATGAGCAGTTCTTC.

The chain employs TRBV30 and TRBJ1-1, with 9 bases that match TRBD1. V lost 5 bases, J lost 3 bases, and 13 bases stayed unmatched. This CDR3 has 16 residues. Germline CDR1 GTSNPN, CDR2 SVGIG (reference sequence). The CDR3 sequence: CAWERGWTGVDTEAFF. CDR3 nucleotides: TGTGCCTGGGAGAGGGGTTGGACAGGGGTGGACACTGAAGCTTTCTTT. The full variable domain, in which reference TRBV30 and TRBJ1-1 provide the parts outside the CDR3, is SQTIHQWPATLVQPVGSPLSLECTVEGTSNPNLYWYRQAAGRGLQLLFYSVGIGQISSEVPQNLSASRPQDRQFILSSKKLLLSDSGFYLCAWERGWTGVDTEAFFGQGTRLTVV.

V gene TRBV9 combines with J gene TRBJ1-2, with a tentative D call TRBD1 (5 bases). Per the germline V gene, CDR1 is SGDLS and CDR2 is YYNGEE. The CDR3 totals 13 residues. The V gene lost 0 bases and the J gene lost 7 bases, with 10 bases spanning the gap. The CDR3 sequence: CASSVAWGGGYTF. The CDR3 DNA sequence: TGTGCCAGCAGCGTAGCCTGGGGCGGTGGCTACACCTTC.

The V gene is TRBV6-2 or TRBV6-3, the J gene TRBJ2-5, with 7 bases lining up with TRBD1. V shed 3 bases, J shed 7 bases, and the junction held 8 bases outside the gene matches. The CDR3 is 14 residues long. Germline CDR1 is MNHEY and CDR2 is SVGEGT. The CDR3 loop reads CASSYFGTEGTQYF. CDR3 DNA sequence: TGTGCCAGCAGTTATTTTGGGACAGAGGGGACCCAGTACTTC.

The rearrangement links TRBV27 to TRBJ2-5, with D perhaps matching TRBD1 (6 bases). CDR1 and CDR2 from the germline V gene are MNHEY and SMNVEV (reference sequence). This CDR3 region has 13 residues. V was shortened by 6 bases and J by 3 bases, with 11 bases between the two germline ends. CDR3 residues: CASRNRVKETQYF. In nucleotides, the CDR3 is TGTGCCAGCAGAAACAGGGTCAAAGAGACCCAGTACTTC.

The chain carries TRBV29-1 and TRBJ2-1; 8 positions match TRBD1. The ends lost 4 bases at V and 12 bases at J; junction bases unmatched: 8. The germline gives CDR1 SQVTM, CDR2 ANQGSEA. The CDR3 consists of 12 residues. The DNA of the CDR3 is TGCAGCGTTGGGACAGGGCTACCTACGCAGTTCTTC. Translated: CSVGTGLPTQFF.

Details on this clone: One end of the junction fails to match germline, which may point to a read error. This chain uses TRBV7-4 with TRBJ1-5; D possibly corresponds to TRBD1 (6 bases). From germline, CDR1 is SGHVT and CDR2 SQSDAQ. The CDR3 covers 15 residues. The CDR3 region is CASSLTGLGHQPQHF. Here the CDR3 DNA reads TGTGCCAGCAGCTTAACAGGGTTAGGCCATCAACCCCAGCATTTT.

CDR3 sequence reads: CAWSGNRGQSKNTEAFF. The CDR3 bases are TGTGCCTGGAGTGGGAACAGGGGGCAGTCGAAGAACACTGAAGCTTTCTTT. This chain uses TRBV30 with TRBJ1-1, with 9 bases fitting TRBD1. The trim removed 1 base at V and 1 base at J, leaving 10 bases unmatched. The CDR3 spans 17 residues. Per the germline V gene, CDR1 is GTSNPN and CDR2 is SVGIG (reference sequence).

The V call is TRBV6-4, the J call TRBJ2-4; D not certain. V was clipped by 4 bases and J by 0 bases, with 16 bases between them. CDR3 size: 17 residues. Germline values: CDR1 MRHNA, CDR2 SNTAGT. This CDR3 is CASSVNFEPLAKNIQYF. CDR3 nucleotides: TGTGCCAGCAGTGTCAACTTTGAACCCTTAGCCAAAAACATTCAGTACTTC.

The V call is TRBV10-2, the J call TRBJ1-3; D is ambiguous. This CDR3 region has 14 residues. Germline CDR1 WSHSY, CDR2 SAAADI. The ends were cut back, 8 bases at V and 0 bases at J, with 11 bases in the middle. CDR3 amino acids: CASLSSFSGNTIYF. The CDR3, as DNA: TGCGCCAGCCTGTCGTCTTTCTCTGGAAACACCATATATTTT.

The J gene is TRBJ2-7, the V gene TRBV7-9; perhaps TRBD2 as D (7 bases). This CDR3 has 17 amino acids. Germline CDR1 and CDR2: SEHNR and FQNEAQ (reference sequence). The V end was cut by 0 bases, the J end by 4 bases, with 19 bases between. CDR3 bases: TGTGCCAGCAGCTTAGCCACTAGGGGGGGGCGCGGGTACGAGCAGTACTTC. Translated, it gives CASSLATRGGRGYEQYF.

The chain carries TRBV6-5 and TRBJ1-5; D not resolved. V was cut by 6 bases and J by 5 bases, with 5 bases left in between. Germline V lookup: CDR1 MNHEY, CDR2 SVGAGI. The CDR3 runs 11 residues. The CDR3 DNA reads as TGTGCCAGCAGCCAATATCAGCCCCAGCATTTT. Residues: CASSQYQPQHF.

J is TRBJ1-1 and V is TRBV5-8, with 7 bases fitting TRBD1. Looked up from germline, CDR1 is SGHTS and CDR2 is YDEGEE. With V trimmed by 0 bases and J by 7 bases, 12 bases remained unmatched. The CDR3 sequence is 16 residues long. DNA for the CDR3: TGTGCCAGCAGCTTGGGCTTTGACAGGGCCCTATATGAAGCTTTCTTT. Its translation is CASSLGFDRALYEAFF. Supplemented by reference TRBV5-8 and TRBJ1-1, the full variable domain reads EAGVTQSPTHLIKTRGQQATLRCSPISGHTSVYWYQQALGLGLQFLLWYDEGEERNRGNFPPRFSGRQFPNYSSELNVNALELEDSALYLCASSLGFDRALYEAFFGQGTRLTVV.

The chain carries TRBV7-9 and TRBJ2-7, with D unresolved. The CDR3 contains 13 residues. Germline assignment: CDR1 SEHNR and CDR2 FQNEAQ (reference sequence). Trimming removed 3 bases at V and 0 bases at J, with 6 bases between. The CDR3: CASSFDTSYEQYF. CDR3 bases: TGTGCCAGCAGCTTCGACACCTCCTACGAGCAGTACTTC.